This entry describes one T cell receptor beta chain. These data are taken from a study of blood T cell repertoires in COVID-19. Libraries were prepared by immunoSEQ multiplex PCR; TCRdb keeps only in-frame clonotypes and omits some of them. The profile covers some 99,000 clones, with over 75% appearing a single time and 6.6% taken by the ten largest. The sequence was obtained from a woman aged 50 to 60 with acute or convalescent COVID-19. What was sequenced was peripheral blood.

Here the CDR3 reads CASSLGRGSGNQPQHF. In nucleotides, the CDR3 is TGTGCCAGCAGCTTAGGTAGGGGATCGGGCAATCAGCCCCAGCATTTT. V usage is TRBV13 and J usage is TRBJ1-5; possible D gene TRBD1, 5 bases. V was trimmed by 0 bases and J by 2 bases, leaving 11 bases between them. The germline gives CDR1 PRHDT, CDR2 FYEKMQ (reference sequence). This CDR3 spans 16 amino acids.